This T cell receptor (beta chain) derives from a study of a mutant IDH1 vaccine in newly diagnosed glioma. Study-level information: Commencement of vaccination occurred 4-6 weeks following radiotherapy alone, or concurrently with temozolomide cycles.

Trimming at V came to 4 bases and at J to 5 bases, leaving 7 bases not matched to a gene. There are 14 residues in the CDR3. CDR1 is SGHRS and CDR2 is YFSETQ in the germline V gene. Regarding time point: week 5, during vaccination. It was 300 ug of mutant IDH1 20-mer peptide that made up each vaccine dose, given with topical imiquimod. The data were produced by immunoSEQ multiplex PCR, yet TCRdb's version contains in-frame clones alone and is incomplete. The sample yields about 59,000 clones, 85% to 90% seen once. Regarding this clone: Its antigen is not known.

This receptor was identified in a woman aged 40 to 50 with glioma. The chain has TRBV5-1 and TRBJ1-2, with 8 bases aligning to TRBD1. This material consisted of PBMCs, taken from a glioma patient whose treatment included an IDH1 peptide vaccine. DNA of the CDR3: TGCGCCAGCAGCCTCCAGGGGGCGGATTATGGCTACACCTTC. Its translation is CASSLQGADYGYTF. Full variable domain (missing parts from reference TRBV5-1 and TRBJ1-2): KAGVTQTPRYLIKTRGQQVTLSCSPISGHRSVSWYQQTPGQGLQFLFEYFSETQRNKGNFPGRFSGRQFSNSRSEMNVSTLELGDSALYLCASSLQGADYGYTFGSGTRLTVV.